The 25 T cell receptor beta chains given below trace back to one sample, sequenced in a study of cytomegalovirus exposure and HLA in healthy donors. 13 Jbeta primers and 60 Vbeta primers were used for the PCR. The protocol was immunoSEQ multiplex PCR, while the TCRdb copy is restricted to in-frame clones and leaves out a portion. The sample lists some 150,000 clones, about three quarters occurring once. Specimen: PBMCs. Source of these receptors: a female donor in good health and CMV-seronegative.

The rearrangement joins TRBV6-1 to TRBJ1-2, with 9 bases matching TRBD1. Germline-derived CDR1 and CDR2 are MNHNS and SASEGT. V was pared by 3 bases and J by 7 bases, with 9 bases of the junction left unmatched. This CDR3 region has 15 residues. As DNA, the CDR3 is TGTGCCAGCAGTGAGTCGGGACAGGGAGTAGCTGGCTACACCTTC. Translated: CASSESGQGVAGYTF.

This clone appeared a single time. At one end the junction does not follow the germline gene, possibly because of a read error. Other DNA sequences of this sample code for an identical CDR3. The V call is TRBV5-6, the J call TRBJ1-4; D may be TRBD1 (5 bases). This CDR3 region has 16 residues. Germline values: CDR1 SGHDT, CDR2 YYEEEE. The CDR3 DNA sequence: TGTGCCAGCAGCCTGGGCAGACAGAATAGACATGAAAAACTATTTTTT. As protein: CASSLGRQNRHEKLFF.

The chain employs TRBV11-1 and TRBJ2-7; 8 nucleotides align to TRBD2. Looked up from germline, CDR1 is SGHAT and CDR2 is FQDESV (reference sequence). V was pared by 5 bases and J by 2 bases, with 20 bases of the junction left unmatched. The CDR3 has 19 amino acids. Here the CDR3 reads CASSHFVLAGVPVAYEQYF. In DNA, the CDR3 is TGTGCCAGCAGCCACTTCGTTCTAGCGGGCGTCCCCGTCGCCTACGAGCAGTACTTC.

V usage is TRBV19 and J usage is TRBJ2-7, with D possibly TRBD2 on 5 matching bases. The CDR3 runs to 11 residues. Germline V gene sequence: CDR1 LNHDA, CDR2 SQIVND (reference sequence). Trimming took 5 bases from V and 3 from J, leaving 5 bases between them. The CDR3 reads CASSGGYEQYF. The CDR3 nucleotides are TGTGCCAGTAGTGGAGGCTACGAGCAGTACTTC.

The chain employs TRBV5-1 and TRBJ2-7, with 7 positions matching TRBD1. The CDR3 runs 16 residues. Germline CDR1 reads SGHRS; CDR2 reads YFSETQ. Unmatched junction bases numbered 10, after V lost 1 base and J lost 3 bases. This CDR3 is CASSLNSRGKIYEQYF. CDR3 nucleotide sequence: TGCGCCAGCAGCTTGAATTCCAGGGGGAAGATCTACGAGCAGTACTTC.

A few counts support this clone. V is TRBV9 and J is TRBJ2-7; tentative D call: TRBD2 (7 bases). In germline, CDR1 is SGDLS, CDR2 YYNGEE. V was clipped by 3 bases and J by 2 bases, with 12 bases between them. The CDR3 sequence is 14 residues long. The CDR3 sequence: CASSARGGAYEQYF. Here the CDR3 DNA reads TGTGCCAGCAGCGCTAGGGGGGGAGCCTACGAGCAGTACTTC.

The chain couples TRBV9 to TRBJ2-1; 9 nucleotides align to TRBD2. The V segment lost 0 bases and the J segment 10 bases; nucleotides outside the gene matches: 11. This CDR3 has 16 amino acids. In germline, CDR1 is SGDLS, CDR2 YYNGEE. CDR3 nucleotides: TGTGCCAGCAGCGTAGCTACGGTAGCGGGGGTGGTCGAGCAGTTCTTC. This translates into CASSVATVAGVVEQFF.

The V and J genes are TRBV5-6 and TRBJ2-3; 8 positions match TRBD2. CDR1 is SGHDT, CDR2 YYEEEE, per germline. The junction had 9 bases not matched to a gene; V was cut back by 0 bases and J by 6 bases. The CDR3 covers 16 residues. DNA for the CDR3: TGTGCCAGCAGCTTGGGGGGAACTAGCGGAGTCGATACGCAGTATTTT. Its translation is CASSLGGTSGVDTQYF.

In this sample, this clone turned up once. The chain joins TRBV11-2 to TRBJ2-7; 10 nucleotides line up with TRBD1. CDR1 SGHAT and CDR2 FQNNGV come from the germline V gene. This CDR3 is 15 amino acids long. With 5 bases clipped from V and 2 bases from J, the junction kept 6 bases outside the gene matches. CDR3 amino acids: CASSPYGQGAYEQYF. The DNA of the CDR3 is TGTGCCAGCAGCCCCTATGGACAGGGGGCCTACGAGCAGTACTTC. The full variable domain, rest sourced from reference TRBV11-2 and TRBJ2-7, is EAGVAQSPRYKIIEKRQSVAFWCNPISGHATLYWYQQILGQGPKLLIQFQNNGVVDDSQLPKDRFSAERLKGVDSTLKIQPAKLEDSAVYLCASSPYGQGAYEQYFGPGTRLTVT.

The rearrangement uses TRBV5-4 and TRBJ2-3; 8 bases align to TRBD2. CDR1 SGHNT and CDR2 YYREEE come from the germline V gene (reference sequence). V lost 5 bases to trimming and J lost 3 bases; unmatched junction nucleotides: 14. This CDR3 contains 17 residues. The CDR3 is CASRDGYGGASTDTQYF. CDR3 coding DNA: TGTGCCAGCAGGGATGGGTACGGGGGGGCCTCAACAGATACGCAGTATTTT. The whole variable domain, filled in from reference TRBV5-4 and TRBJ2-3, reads ETGVTQSPTHLIKTRGQQVTLRCSSQSGHNTVSWYQQALGQGPQFIFQYYREEENGRGNFPPRFSGLQFPNYSSELNVNALELDDSALYLCASRDGYGGASTDTQYFGPGTRLTVL.

DNA of the CDR3: TGCGCCAGCAGCTTAACGGGGGGGAACACTGGGGCCAACGTCCTGACTTTC. This codes for CASSLTGGNTGANVLTF. V is TRBV5-1 and J is TRBJ2-6; 8 bases fit TRBD2. The germline CDR1 and CDR2 sequences are SGHRS and YFSETQ. The CDR3 length is 17 residues. V gave up 2 bases and J gave up 2 bases; unmatched junction bases: 6.

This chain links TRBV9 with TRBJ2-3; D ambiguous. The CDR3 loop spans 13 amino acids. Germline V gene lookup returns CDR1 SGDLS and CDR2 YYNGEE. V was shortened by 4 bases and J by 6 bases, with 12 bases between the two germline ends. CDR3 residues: CASSPPLRDTQYF. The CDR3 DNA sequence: TGTGCCAGCAGCCCGCCCCTCCGGGATACGCAGTATTTT.

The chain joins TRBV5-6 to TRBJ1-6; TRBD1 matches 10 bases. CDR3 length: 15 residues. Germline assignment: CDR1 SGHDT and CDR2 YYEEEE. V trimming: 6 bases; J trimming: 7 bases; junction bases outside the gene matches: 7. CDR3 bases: TGTGCCAGCATACGACAGGGGGCTGGGAATTCACCCCTCCACTTT. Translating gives CASIRQGAGNSPLHF.

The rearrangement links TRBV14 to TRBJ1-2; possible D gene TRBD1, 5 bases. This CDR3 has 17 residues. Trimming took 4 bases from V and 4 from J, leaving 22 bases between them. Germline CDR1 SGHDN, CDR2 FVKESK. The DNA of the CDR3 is TGTGCCAGCAGCCTTTTCGGGGGAGGGGTCGACCCCTATGGCTACACCTTC. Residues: CASSLFGGGVDPYGYTF. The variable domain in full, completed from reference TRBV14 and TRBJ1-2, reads EAGVTQFPSHSVIEKGQTVTLRCDPISGHDNLYWYRRVMGKEIKFLLHFVKESKQDESGMPNNRFLAERTGGTYSTLKVQPAELEDSGVYFCASSLFGGGVDPYGYTFGSGTRLTVV.

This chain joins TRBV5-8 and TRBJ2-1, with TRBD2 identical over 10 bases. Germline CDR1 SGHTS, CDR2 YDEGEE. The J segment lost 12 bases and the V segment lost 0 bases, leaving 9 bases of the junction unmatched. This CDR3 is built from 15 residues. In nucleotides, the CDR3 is TGTGCCAGCAGCTTGGTTCTAGTAGCGGGAGGCAGGCAGTTCTTC. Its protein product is CASSLVLVAGGRQFF.

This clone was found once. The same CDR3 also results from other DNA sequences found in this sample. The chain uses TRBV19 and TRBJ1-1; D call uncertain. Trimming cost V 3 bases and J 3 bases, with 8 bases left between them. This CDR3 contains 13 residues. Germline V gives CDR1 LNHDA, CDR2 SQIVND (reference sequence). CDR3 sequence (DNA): TGTGCCAGTAGTATCCGTCGAGACACTGAAGCTTTCTTT. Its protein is CASSIRRDTEAFF. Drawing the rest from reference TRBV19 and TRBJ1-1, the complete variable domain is DGGITQSPKYLFRKEGQNVTLSCEQNLNHDAMYWYRQDPGQGLRLIYYSQIVNDFQKGDIAEGYSVSREKKESFPLTVTSAQKNPTAFYLCASSIRRDTEAFFGQGTRLTVV.

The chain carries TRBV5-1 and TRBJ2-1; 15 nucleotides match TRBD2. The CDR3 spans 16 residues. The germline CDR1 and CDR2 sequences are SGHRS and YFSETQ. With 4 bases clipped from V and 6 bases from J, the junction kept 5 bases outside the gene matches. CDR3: CASSQGLAGGANEQFF. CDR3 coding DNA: TGCGCCAGCAGCCAGGGACTAGCGGGAGGCGCCAATGAGCAGTTCTTC.

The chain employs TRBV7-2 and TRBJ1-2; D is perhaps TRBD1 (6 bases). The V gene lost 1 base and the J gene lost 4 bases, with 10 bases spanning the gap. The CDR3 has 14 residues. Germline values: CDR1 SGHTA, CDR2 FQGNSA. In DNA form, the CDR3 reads TGTGCCAGCAGCTTAGAGGCACAGGGCTATGGCTACACCTTC. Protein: CASSLEAQGYGYTF.

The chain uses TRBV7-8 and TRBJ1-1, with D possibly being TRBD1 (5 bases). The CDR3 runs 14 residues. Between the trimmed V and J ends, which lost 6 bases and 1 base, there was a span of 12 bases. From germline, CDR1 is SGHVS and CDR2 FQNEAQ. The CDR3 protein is CASRESTGNTEAFF. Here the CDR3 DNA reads TGTGCCAGCAGAGAGAGTACAGGGAACACTGAAGCTTTCTTT. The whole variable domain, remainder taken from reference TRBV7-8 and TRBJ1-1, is GAGVSQSPRYKVAKRGQDVALRCDPISGHVSLFWYQQALGQGPEFLTYFQNEAQLDKSGLPSDRFFAERPEGSVSTLKIQRTQQEDSAVYLCASRESTGNTEAFFGQGTRLTVV.

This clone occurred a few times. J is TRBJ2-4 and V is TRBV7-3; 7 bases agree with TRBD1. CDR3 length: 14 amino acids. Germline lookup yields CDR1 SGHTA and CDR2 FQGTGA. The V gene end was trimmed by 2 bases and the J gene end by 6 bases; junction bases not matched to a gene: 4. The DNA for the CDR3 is TGTGCCAGCAGCTTAGTTCCAGGGGGAAACATTCAGTACTTC. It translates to CASSLVPGGNIQYF.

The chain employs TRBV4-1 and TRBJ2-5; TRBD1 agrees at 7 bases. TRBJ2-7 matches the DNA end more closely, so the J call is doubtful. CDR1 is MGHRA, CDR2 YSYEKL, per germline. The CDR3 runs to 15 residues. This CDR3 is CASSQDPPGGYEQYF. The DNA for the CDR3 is TGCGCCAGCAGCCAAGATCCCCCAGGGGGCTACGAGCAGTACTTC.

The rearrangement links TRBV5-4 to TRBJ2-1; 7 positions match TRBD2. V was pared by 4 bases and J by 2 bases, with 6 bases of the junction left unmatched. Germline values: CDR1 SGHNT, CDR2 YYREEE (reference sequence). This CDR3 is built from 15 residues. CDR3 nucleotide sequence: TGTGCCAGCAGCCGACGGGGGGACCCCTACAATGAGCAGTTCTTC. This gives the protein CASSRRGDPYNEQFF.

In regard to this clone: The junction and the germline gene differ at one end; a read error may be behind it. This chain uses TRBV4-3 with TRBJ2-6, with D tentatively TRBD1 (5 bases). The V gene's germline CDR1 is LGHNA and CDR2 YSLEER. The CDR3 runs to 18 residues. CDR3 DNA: TGCGCCAGCAGCCAAGGGGCTACACTTATCTCTGGGGCCAACGGCCTGACTTTC. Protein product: CASSQGATLISGANGLTF.

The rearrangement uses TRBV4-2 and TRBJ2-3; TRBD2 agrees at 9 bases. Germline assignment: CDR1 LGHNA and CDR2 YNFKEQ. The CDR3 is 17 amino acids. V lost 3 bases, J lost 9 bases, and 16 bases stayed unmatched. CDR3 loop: CASSHRSRGGAGGTQYF. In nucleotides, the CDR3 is TGTGCCAGCAGCCACCGATCGCGCGGGGGGGCTGGGGGAACGCAGTATTTT.

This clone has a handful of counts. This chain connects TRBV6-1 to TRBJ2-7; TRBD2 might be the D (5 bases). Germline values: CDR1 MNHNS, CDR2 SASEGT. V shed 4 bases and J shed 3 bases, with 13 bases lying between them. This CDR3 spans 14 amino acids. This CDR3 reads CASSVAGYLYEQYF. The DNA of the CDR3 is TGTGCCAGCAGTGTTGCGGGTTACCTCTACGAGCAGTACTTC.